The entry that follows covers one T cell receptor (beta chain) sequence. Antigen unknown. From germline, CDR1 is SGHVS and CDR2 FQNEAQ. V was cut by 6 bases and J by 1 base, with 9 bases left in between. This CDR3 comprises 13 residues. Sequencing was designed to attain a depth spanning 1 in 200,000 to 1 in 1 million T cells. Measured with immunoSEQ multiplex PCR; TCRdb has only the in-frame clones, and not every one. The data contain roughly 250,000 clones, 60% to 75% of them seen just once; the ten biggest clones take up 15%. This sample is drawn from a study of cytotoxic CD8 clonotypes in ibrutinib-treated CLL. Study information: Patient counts were about twelve relapsed/refractory, about 15 treatment-naive and some 17 IGHV unmutated.

Whole-study results and caveats: Clonality rose at ibrutinib response, held steady in sustained remission, and fell toward baseline at progression. Baseline clonality, higher than in age-matched healthy donors, tracked circulating CD8+ T-cell counts.

The rearrangement joins TRBV7-8 to TRBJ1-1; a weak D match, TRBD1 (5 bases). The receptor comes from a human donor with chronic lymphocytic leukemia. The starting material was PBMCs, obtained after 24 months of ibrutinib treatment. CDR3 DNA: TGTGCCAGCAGAAGAACAGGGAACACTGAAGCTTTCTTT. The encoded protein is CASRRTGNTEAFF. Based on the CDR3 plus reference TRBV7-8 and TRBJ1-1, the full variable domain is GAGVSQSPRYKVAKRGQDVALRCDPISGHVSLFWYQQALGQGPEFLTYFQNEAQLDKSGLPSDRFFAERPEGSVSTLKIQRTQQEDSAVYLCASRRTGNTEAFFGQGTRLTVV.